This TCR beta chain was profiled in a study of T cell responses to AZD1222 COVID-19 vaccine. V shed 3 bases, J shed 3 bases, and the junction held 14 bases outside the gene matches. This CDR3 comprises 18 residues. The V gene's germline CDR1 is WNHNN and CDR2 SYGVQD (reference sequence). Produced via immunoSEQ multiplex PCR; TCRdb's table is partial and in-frame only. The sample has about 150,000 clones, almost 85% seen once; the top ten hold 6.5% to 8.5%. Concerning this clone: Its antigen remains unidentified.

Overall study results and limits: Repertoire sampling occurred only after the peak T cell response.

The chain carries TRBV10-1 and TRBJ2-3; TRBD2 matches 8 bases. The receptor was isolated from an adult who received the MenACWY meningococcal vaccine as a control. The source was peripheral blood, collected 28 days after the second dose of the MenACWY control vaccine. The CDR3 region is CASSERREAPPGTDTQYF. The DNA for the CDR3 is TGCGCCAGCAGTGAACGGCGGGAGGCCCCCCCTGGGACAGATACGCAGTATTTT.